These 26 T cell receptor beta chains originate from one sample sequenced in a study of glioma-infiltrating T cells. The iRepertoire nested amplicon-rescue multiplex PCR amplified TCR alpha and beta CDR3s from RNA. Using its own MiXCR run on the multiplex PCR reads, TCRdb lists one record per CDR3 protein. Here the sample spans some 190,000 distinct CDR3 sequences, 32% being singletons. Sample: glioma tissue, nonneoplastic brain tissue, or PBMCs (not recorded which). The receptors derive from a human donor with low-grade glioma or glioblastoma, undergoing nonglioma brain surgery, or in good health (not recorded which).

This clonotype appeared a few times. The rearrangement links TRBV9 to TRBJ2-5; D is unresolved. Trimming pared 0 bases from V and 5 bases from J, leaving 11 bases between. The CDR3 length is 14 residues. CDR1 and CDR2 from the germline V gene are SGDLS and YYNGEE. The DNA for the CDR3 is TGTGCCAGCAGCGTAGACGGAGTGGCGGAGACCCAGTACTTC. The encoded protein is CASSVDGVAETQYF.

To note about this clonotype: A read error may explain this, as a much larger clone is one base away. The CDR3 spells CASSQGGGLGEQCF. Written as DNA, the CDR3 is TGCGCCAGCAGCCAAGGAGGGGGCCTAGGCGAGCAGTGCTTC. The chain is built from TRBV4-1 and TRBJ2-7; 7 nucleotides match TRBD1. Per the germline V gene, CDR1 is MGHRA and CDR2 is YSYEKL. CDR3 length: 14 residues.

The sample holds many counts of this clonotype. The chain links TRBV7-2 to TRBJ2-7; TRBD1 matches 8 bases. The V gene's germline CDR1 is SGHTA and CDR2 FQGNSA. Trimming cost V 2 bases and J 9 bases; bases outside gene matches: 12. This CDR3 spans 15 amino acids. In nucleotides, the CDR3 is TGTGCCAGCAGCTTATCTCCGGGACAGGTTATCCTGCAGTACTTC. Its translation is CASSLSPGQVILQYF. Complete variable domain (other parts from reference TRBV7-2 and TRBJ2-7): GAGVSQSPSNKVTEKGKDVELRCDPISGHTALYWYRQSLGQGLEFLIYFQGNSAPDKSGLPSDRFSAERTGGSVSTLTIQRTQQEDSAVYLCASSLSPGQVILQYFGPGTRLTVT.

This clonotype was recorded many times. V and J are TRBV20-1 and TRBJ2-5, with D perhaps matching TRBD2 (5 bases). The CDR3 sequence is 13 residues long. From germline, CDR1 is DFQATT and CDR2 SNEGSKA (reference sequence). V was trimmed by 3 bases and J by 4 bases, leaving 12 bases between them. CDR3 in amino acids: CSASMGVLETQYF. CDR3 in DNA: TGCAGTGCTAGTATGGGAGTTCTAGAGACCCAGTACTTC.

This clonotype was counted many times. The rearrangement links TRBV6-1 to TRBJ2-1, with D perhaps TRBD2 (5 bases). Germline-derived CDR1 and CDR2 are MNHNS and SASEGT. CDR3 length equals 15 residues. Trimming stripped 2 bases from V and 3 bases from J, with 11 bases between. The CDR3 loop is CASSELAEFYNEQFF. Here the CDR3 DNA reads TGTGCCAGCAGTGAACTAGCAGAGTTCTACAATGAGCAGTTCTTC.

Regarding this clonotype: The junction does not match germline at one end; this may be a read error. The gene calls are TRBV6-2 or TRBV6-3 and TRBJ2-3; 9 bases are a match to TRBD2. In germline, CDR1 is MNHEY, CDR2 SVGEGT. CDR3 length: 16 residues. CDR3 amino acids: CASSLAGRVPTDTQNF. CDR3 sequence (DNA): TGTGCCAGCAGTCTAGCGGGACGGGTACCCACAGATACGCAGAATTTT.

In its sample, this clonotype was seen many times. The gene calls are TRBV7-2 and TRBJ2-7, with TRBD2 matching 10 bases. This CDR3 contains 13 residues. CDR1 is SGHTA, CDR2 FQGNSA, per germline. V gave up 9 bases and J gave up 5 bases; unmatched junction bases: 7. Here the CDR3 reads CASRSGRVNEQYF. The CDR3 DNA follows: TGTGCCAGTAGAAGCGGGAGGGTCAACGAGCAGTACTTC. The full variable domain, in which reference TRBV7-2 and TRBJ2-7 provide the parts outside the CDR3, is GAGVSQSPSNKVTEKGKDVELRCDPISGHTALYWYRQSLGQGLEFLIYFQGNSAPDKSGLPSDRFSAERTGGSVSTLTIQRTQQEDSAVYLCASRSGRVNEQYFGPGTRLTVT.

Regarding this clonotype: With a much larger clone just one base away, this may be a read error. The chain is built from TRBV4-1 and TRBJ2-7; D gene uncertain. V lost 4 bases and J 5 bases, leaving 18 bases between the germline ends. CDR1 is MGHRA and CDR2 is YSYEKL in the germline V gene. The CDR3 runs to 15 residues. The CDR3 sequence is CASSPRLAFNHEQYF. DNA of the CDR3: TGCGCCAGCAGCCCACGACTGGCGTTTAACCACGAGCAGTACTTC.

This clonotype showed up many times. Here the CDR3 DNA reads TGTGCCATCAGTGGAGGCAATCAGCCCCAGCATTTT. Translation gives CAISGGNQPQHF. V and J are TRBV10-3 and TRBJ1-5; unclear D gene. The V gene lost 4 bases and the J gene lost 2 bases, with 3 bases spanning the gap. CDR3 length equals 12 residues. The V gene's germline CDR1 is ENHRY and CDR2 SYGVKD.

As to this clonotype: This may come from a read error, since a much larger clone is one base off. V is TRBV4-1 and J is TRBJ1-6; D unresolved. The CDR3 totals 16 residues. The V gene's germline CDR1 is MGHRA and CDR2 YSYEKL. Trimming removed 0 bases at V and 7 bases at J, with 13 bases between. CDR3 DNA sequence: TGCGCCAGCAGCCAAGAAACCCAGAGGAGGAATTCACCCCTCCACTTT. Translation: CASSQETQRRNSPLHF.

Ten or more counts support this clonotype. V usage is TRBV4-1 and J usage is TRBJ2-7, with D perhaps being TRBD1 or TRBD2 (6 bases each). Germline V gene sequence: CDR1 MGHRA, CDR2 YSYEKL. The V end was cut by 4 bases, the J end by 5 bases, with 9 bases between. The CDR3 contains 12 residues. The CDR3 protein is CASSPRGDEQYF. CDR3 coding DNA: TGCGCCAGCAGCCCAAGGGGGGACGAGCAGTACTTC.

As concerns this clonotype: It may be a read error: a sequence one base away is much more abundant. The chain links TRBV14 to TRBJ2-3, with 8 bases lining up with TRBD2. The CDR3 is made up of 16 amino acids. V lost 4 bases to trimming and J lost 4 bases; unmatched junction nucleotides: 10. CDR1 SGHDN and CDR2 FVKESK come from the germline V gene. CDR3 in DNA: TGTGCCAGCAGCCGCCCGGTAGCGGGATGGGCAGATACGCAGTATTTT. Protein: CASSRPVAGWADTQYF.

The table lists this clonotype with many counts. The chain combines TRBV20-1 with TRBJ2-1; 11 bases line up with TRBD2. This CDR3 contains 17 residues. From germline, CDR1 is DFQATT and CDR2 SNEGSKA (reference sequence). The trim removed 5 bases at V and 4 bases at J, leaving 13 bases unmatched. CDR3 in DNA: TGCAGTGCTTTGCCGAGACTAGCGGGACTTGCGTACAATGAGCAGTTCTTC. Translation gives CSALPRLAGLAYNEQFF.

This clonotype was found many times. This CDR3 is CASSFLAGGAKDTQYF. For the CDR3, the DNA is TGTGCCAGCAGTTTCCTTGCGGGAGGCGCAAAGGATACGCAGTATTTT. The chain carries TRBV28 and TRBJ2-3; 8 nucleotides match TRBD2. Germline lookup yields CDR1 MDHEN and CDR2 SYDVKM. This CDR3 is 16 amino acids long. The trim removed 3 bases at V and 6 bases at J, leaving 11 bases unmatched.

The V gene is TRBV19, the J gene TRBJ1-1; the D gene is possibly TRBD1 (6 bases). Trimming pared 4 bases from V and 3 bases from J, leaving 9 bases between. The CDR3 is made up of 13 amino acids. Germline V gene lookup returns CDR1 LNHDA and CDR2 SQIVND (reference sequence). The CDR3 nucleotides are TGTGCCAGTAGTACTTACAGGGACACTGAAGCTTTCTTT. This codes for CASSTYRDTEAFF.

This clonotype was recorded many times. The rearrangement joins TRBV20-1 to TRBJ2-5, with TRBD2 matching over 11 bases. V was pared by 3 bases and J by 0 bases, with 9 bases of the junction left unmatched. Germline assignment: CDR1 DFQATT and CDR2 SNEGSKA (reference sequence). The length of the CDR3 is 17 residues. The CDR3 is CSASPSGLAVYQETQYF. The CDR3 DNA is TGCAGTGCTAGCCCCTCGGGACTAGCGGTGTACCAAGAGACCCAGTACTTC.

In this sample, this clonotype turned up a few times. V usage is TRBV2 and J usage is TRBJ1-1; TRBD1 matches at 9 bases. This CDR3 has 13 residues. Losses at the gene ends were 7 bases for V and 5 bases for J; bases not matched to a gene: 5. The V gene's germline CDR1 is SNHLY and CDR2 FYNNEI. The CDR3 DNA sequence: TGTGCCAGCACCCTTGACAGGGGGACTGAAGCTTTCTTT. Its protein is CASTLDRGTEAFF. The full variable domain, its missing parts supplied by reference TRBV2 and TRBJ1-1, is EPEVTQTPSHQVTQMGQEVILRCVPISNHLYFYWYRQILGQKVEFLVSFYNNEISEKSEIFDDQFSVERPDGSNFTLKIRSTKLEDSAMYFCASTLDRGTEAFFGQGTRLTVV.

The chain joins TRBV3-1 to TRBJ2-7, with 12 nucleotides matching TRBD2. The CDR3 has 17 amino acids. After removal of 4 bases from V and 2 bases from J, the junction contained 9 bases not matched to a gene. CDR1 and CDR2 from the germline V gene are LGHDT and YNNKEL (reference sequence). In nucleotides, the CDR3 is TGTGCCAGCAGCCCGACTAGCGGGGGAGACCTTACCTACGAGCAGTACTTC. It yields the protein CASSPTSGGDLTYEQYF.

With respect to this clonotype: This could be a read error, since a much larger clone is one nucleotide away. The gene calls are TRBV5-1 and TRBJ2-3, with 11 bases fitting TRBD2. The trim removed 4 bases at V and 2 bases at J, leaving 12 bases unmatched. CDR1 is SGHRS, CDR2 YFSETQ, per germline. The CDR3 spans 18 residues. The chain's CDR3 is CASSPGWRLAGYTDTQYF. The DNA of the CDR3 is TGCGCCAGCAGCCCTGGTTGGAGACTAGCGGGATACACAGATACGCAGTATTTT.

This clonotype was seen many times. V usage is TRBV12-3 or TRBV12-4 and J usage is TRBJ2-5, with D possibly TRBD1 on 5 matching bases. The length of the CDR3 is 12 residues. V lost 7 bases, J lost 0 bases, and 6 bases lay in between. CDR3 sequence (DNA): TGTGCCAGCACGGACAACCAAGAGACCCAGTACTTC. Translating gives CASTDNQETQYF.

This clonotype has just a few counts. This CDR3 reads CSVQREGLEQYF. In nucleotides, the CDR3 is TGCAGCGTTCAGCGGGAAGGGCTCGAGCAGTACTTC. The J gene is TRBJ2-7, the V gene TRBV29-1; 7 bases map to TRBD2. The CDR3 has 12 amino acids. The V and J ends lost 5 bases and 6 bases, in that order; junction bases with no gene match: 7. Germline V gene lookup returns CDR1 SQVTM and CDR2 ANQGSEA.

This clonotype was counted ten times or more. The gene calls are TRBV6-2 or TRBV6-3 and TRBJ2-1; 10 nucleotides match TRBD2. This CDR3 is built from 16 residues. Germline trimming cut 6 bases from V and 8 bases from J; bases unmatched to any gene: 13. Per the germline V gene, CDR1 is MNHEY and CDR2 is SVGEGT. In DNA form, the CDR3 reads TGTGCCAGCAGCCCGGGATGGGCTAGCGGGAGAGATGAGCAGTTCTTC. The encoded protein is CASSPGWASGRDEQFF.

The chain employs TRBV3-1 and TRBJ2-7; 13 bases align to TRBD2. This CDR3 has 16 residues. CDR1 LGHDT and CDR2 YNNKEL come from the germline V gene (reference sequence). The ends lost 0 bases at V and 3 bases at J; junction bases unmatched: 2. The CDR3 region is CASSQELAGGDYEQYF. The DNA for the CDR3 is TGTGCCAGCAGCCAAGAACTAGCGGGAGGGGACTACGAGCAGTACTTC.

This clonotype was seen many times. V and J are TRBV5-1 and TRBJ1-1, with TRBD1 as a possible D gene (5 bases). Trimming pared 4 bases from V and 1 base from J, leaving 11 bases between. Germline V gene sequence: CDR1 SGHRS, CDR2 YFSETQ. The CDR3 contains 14 residues. The CDR3: CASSPRQSNTEAFF. The CDR3 nucleotides read TGCGCCAGCAGCCCTCGACAGTCGAACACTGAAGCTTTCTTT.

About this clonotype itself: A much larger clonotype is one base distant, so this may be a read error. V gene TRBV24-1 combines with J gene TRBJ2-1; a weak D match, TRBD2 (5 bases). Germline CDR1 and CDR2: KGHDR and SFDVKD. This CDR3 region has 16 residues. With 4 bases removed from V and 3 bases from J, the gap between germline ends came to 15 bases. As DNA, the CDR3 is TGTGCCACCAGTGACTCCCCTAGCCTCAACTACAATGAGCAGTTCTTC. Translation: CATSDSPSLNYNEQFF.

The sample holds many counts of this clonotype. The V gene is TRBV7-9, the J gene TRBJ1-5; 7 bases line up with TRBD1. Germline V gives CDR1 SEHNR, CDR2 FQNEAQ (reference sequence). Trimming at V came to 8 bases and at J to 1 base, leaving 5 bases not matched to a gene. The CDR3 is 14 amino acids. CDR3 DNA sequence: TGTGCCAGCGGACTGGGACAGAGCAATCAGCCCCAGCATTTT. Its translation: CASGLGQSNQPQHF. Variable domain in full (rest from reference TRBV7-9 and TRBJ1-5): DTGVSQNPRHKITKRGQNVTFRCDPISEHNRLYWYRQTLGQGPEFLTYFQNEAQLEKSRLLSDRFSAERPKGSFSTLEIQRTEQGDSAMYLCASGLGQSNQPQHFGDGTRLSIL.